The source of this T cell receptor beta chain is a study of shared clonotypes between healthy human individuals. At the level of the study: Contributing individuals were a couple of females and a few males aged 18 to 49. Whole-study findings and limits: Researchers found naive subsets generally carried larger estimated richness than memory subsets. Clonotypes that were shared across a handful of donors made up roughly 5.2% of naive CD4 clonotypes. Only blood samples were collected, and tissue repertoires likely differ.

Worth noting for this clone: What it binds is not known.

Trimming took 2 bases from V and 3 from J, leaving 11 bases between them. Germline CDR1 reads WSHSY; CDR2 reads SAAADI. This CDR3 is built from 15 residues. The data were produced by immunoSEQ multiplex PCR, yet TCRdb's version contains in-frame clones alone and is incomplete. The sample lists about 340,000 clones, roughly 80% occurring once. This sequence originates from a man aged 25-45 years in good health. The rearrangement links TRBV10-2 to TRBJ2-1, with unresolved D. The sample taken for sequencing was memory CD4+ T cells sorted from blood. Subset: CD45RA-negative fraction. CDR3: CASSEMVGNYNEQFF. The CDR3 DNA is TGCGCCAGCAGTGAGATGGTTGGTAACTACAATGAGCAGTTCTTC.